This passage covers 15 T cell receptor beta chains from one sample sequenced in a study of cytomegalovirus exposure and HLA in healthy donors. The study ran its PCR with 60 Vbeta and 13 Jbeta primers. Method: immunoSEQ multiplex PCR; TCRdb's copy keeps in-frame clones and lacks some. Of some 190,000 clones in the sample, over 80% were seen once. The specimen was PBMCs. The receptor set was obtained from a man aged 35 to 55 in good health and CMV-seronegative.

V usage is TRBV28 and J usage is TRBJ2-1; 7 nucleotides agree with TRBD2. The V gene end was trimmed by 6 bases and the J gene end by 8 bases; junction bases not matched to a gene: 10. Per the germline V gene, CDR1 is MDHEN and CDR2 is SYDVKM. This CDR3 region has 14 residues. Here the CDR3 DNA reads TGTGCCAGCAGCCGTATGCGGGAGAGGGATGAGCAGTTCTTC. This encodes CASSRMRERDEQFF.

This clone turned up a few times. The chain has TRBV6-6 and TRBJ2-1; TRBD2 matches at 8 bases. The J segment lost 4 bases and the V segment lost 2 bases, leaving 4 bases of the junction unmatched. The CDR3 is 15 residues long. Germline CDR1 reads MNHNY; CDR2 reads SVGAGI (reference sequence). In DNA, the CDR3 is TGTGCCAGCAGTTACGGTAGCGGGGCATACAATGAGCAGTTCTTC. This codes for CASSYGSGAYNEQFF.

V usage is TRBV5-1 and J usage is TRBJ2-5; 7 bases map to TRBD1. The CDR3 contains 15 residues. CDR1 is SGHRS, CDR2 YFSETQ, per germline. The junction had 7 bases not matched to a gene; V was cut back by 0 bases and J by 5 bases. CDR3 nucleotide sequence: TGCGCCAGCAGCTTGGCGGGACAGCCATTCGAGACCCAGTACTTC. This gives the protein CASSLAGQPFETQYF.

CDR3 coding DNA: TGCGCCAGCAGTCCGAGAGGCAGAGGCTACACCTTC. Translated, it gives CASSPRGRGYTF. The chain employs TRBV23-1 and TRBJ1-2; D call uncertain. TRBV23-1 is noted as an ORF with a role that remains uncertain. The CDR3 has 12 amino acids. The V gene lost 4 bases and the J gene lost 8 bases, with 11 bases spanning the gap.

V gene TRBV15 combines with J gene TRBJ1-2, with TRBD1 matching over 7 bases. V gave up 5 bases and J gave up 8 bases; unmatched junction bases: 11. The CDR3 runs to 14 residues. Germline values: CDR1 LNHNV, CDR2 YYDKDF (reference sequence). CDR3 protein: CATSVTGVPKGYTF. The CDR3 DNA is TGTGCCACCAGCGTTACAGGGGTTCCGAAAGGCTACACCTTC.

The chain couples TRBV4-3 to TRBJ2-3, with D maybe TRBD2 (7 bases). CDR3 length: 17 amino acids. V lost 0 bases and J lost 2, with 15 bases in between. Per the germline V gene, CDR1 is LGHNA and CDR2 is YSLEER. The CDR3 region is CASSQDYTGGATDTQYF. DNA for the CDR3: TGCGCCAGCAGCCAAGATTATACGGGGGGCGCCACAGATACGCAGTATTTT.

CDR3 sequence: CASSDWERGSELFTYEQYF. The CDR3 bases are TGCGCCAGCAGTGATTGGGAGCGGGGCTCGGAGCTCTTTACCTACGAGCAGTACTTC. J is TRBJ2-7 and V is TRBV10-1; 7 bases are a match to TRBD2. With V trimmed by 3 bases and J by 2 bases, 19 bases remained unmatched. CDR1 is WNHNN, CDR2 SYGVQD, per germline (reference sequence). CDR3 length equals 19 residues.

This clone showed up just once. The chain has TRBV7-2 and TRBJ2-3, with 9 bases aligning to TRBD2. Losses at the gene ends were 1 base for V and 0 bases for J; bases not matched to a gene: 5. There are 17 residues in the CDR3. In germline, CDR1 is SGHTA, CDR2 FQGNSA. As DNA, the CDR3 is TGTGCCAGCAGCTTAGAACTAGCGGGCCTCAGCACAGATACGCAGTATTTT. Encoded protein: CASSLELAGLSTDTQYF.

CDR3 sequence: CASSTRGNGNTIYF. CDR3 DNA: TGTGCCAGCAGCACCAGGGGGAACGGAAACACCATATATTTT. The rearrangement links TRBV5-6 to TRBJ1-3; 7 bases are a match to TRBD1. V lost 4 bases to trimming and J lost 4 bases; unmatched junction nucleotides: 5. This CDR3 spans 14 amino acids. Per germline, CDR1 SGHDT and CDR2 YYEEEE.

The table lists this clone with a count of one. The identical CDR3 is also encoded by other nucleotide sequences in the sample. The chain combines TRBV7-2 with TRBJ2-3, with 7 nucleotides matching TRBD2. The CDR3 extends over 14 amino acids. V was clipped by 5 bases and J by 1 base; unmatched bases: 3. Germline V gene data show CDR1 as SGHTA and CDR2 as FQGNSA. The CDR3 DNA is TGTGCCAGCAGCCTGAGCGGGGGCACAGATACGCAGTATTTT. Translation gives CASSLSGGTDTQYF.

This clone was observed once. This chain joins TRBV2 and TRBJ2-5; possibly TRBD1 for D (5 bases). CDR1 and CDR2 from the germline V gene are SNHLY and FYNNEI. The ends were cut back, 1 base at V and 0 bases at J, with 6 bases in the middle. CDR3 length: 14 residues. CDR3 region: CASSEGQYQETQYF. DNA for the CDR3: TGTGCCAGCAGTGAAGGACAGTACCAAGAGACCCAGTACTTC. Based on the CDR3 plus reference TRBV2 and TRBJ2-5, the full variable domain is EPEVTQTPSHQVTQMGQEVILRCVPISNHLYFYWYRQILGQKVEFLVSFYNNEISEKSEIFDDQFSVERPDGSNFTLKIRSTKLEDSAMYFCASSEGQYQETQYFGPGTRLLVL.

This clone occurred a few times. J is TRBJ2-1 and V is TRBV11-1, with 14 bases fitting TRBD2. With 3 bases clipped from V and 3 bases from J, the junction kept 4 bases outside the gene matches. CDR1 is SGHAT and CDR2 is FQDESV in the germline V gene (reference sequence). This CDR3 is 17 amino acids long. The CDR3 nucleotides read TGTGCCAGCAGCTTTTTCGGACTAGCGGGGGGCTACAATGAGCAGTTCTTC. Protein: CASSFFGLAGGYNEQFF.

The chain combines TRBV2 with TRBJ2-5, with D perhaps matching TRBD2 (6 bases). This CDR3 has 15 residues. Germline V lookup: CDR1 SNHLY, CDR2 FYNNEI. V dropped 6 bases and J dropped 5 bases, with 19 bases sitting between them. The CDR3 bases are TGTGCCAGCAGAAGCGGGCGAGCGGCCCTCGAGACCCAGTACTTC. It encodes CASRSGRAALETQYF.

The V gene is TRBV6-4, the J gene TRBJ2-3, with D tentatively TRBD2 (6 bases). The germline CDR1 and CDR2 sequences are MRHNA and SNTAGT. CDR3 length: 16 amino acids. Trimming took off 3 bases at V and 0 bases at J, with 13 bases between the two ends. The CDR3 protein is CASSETRGTSTDTQYF. CDR3 in DNA: TGTGCCAGCAGTGAGACGCGGGGTACTAGCACAGATACGCAGTATTTT.

A remark on this clone: Different DNA sequences within this sample yield the same CDR3. The rearrangement joins TRBV7-9 to TRBJ2-1, with unresolved D. Germline values: CDR1 SEHNR, CDR2 FQNEAQ (reference sequence). The V end lost 6 bases, the J end lost 6 bases, and 6 bases lay between the germline ends. CDR3 length: 11 amino acids. The CDR3 DNA reads as TGTGCCAGCAGTCCCGGCAATGAGCAGTTCTTC. Its translation is CASSPGNEQFF.